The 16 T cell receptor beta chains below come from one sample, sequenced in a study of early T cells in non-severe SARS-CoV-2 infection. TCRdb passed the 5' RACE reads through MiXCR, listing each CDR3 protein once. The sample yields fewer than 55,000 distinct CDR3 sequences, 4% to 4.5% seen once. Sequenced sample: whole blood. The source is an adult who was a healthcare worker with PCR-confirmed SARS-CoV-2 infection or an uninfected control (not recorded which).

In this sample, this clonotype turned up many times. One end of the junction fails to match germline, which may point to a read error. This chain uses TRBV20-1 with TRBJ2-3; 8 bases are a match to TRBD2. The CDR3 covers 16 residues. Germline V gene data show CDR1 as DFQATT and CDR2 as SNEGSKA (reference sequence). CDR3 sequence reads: CSARDSLAGFTDTQYF. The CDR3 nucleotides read TGCAGTGCCAGAGATAGCCTAGCGGGTTTCACAGATACGCAGTATTTT.

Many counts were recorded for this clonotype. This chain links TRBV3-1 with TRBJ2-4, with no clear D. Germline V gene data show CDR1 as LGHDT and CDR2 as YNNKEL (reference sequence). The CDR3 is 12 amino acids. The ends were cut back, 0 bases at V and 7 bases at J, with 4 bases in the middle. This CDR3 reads CASSQDMNIQYF. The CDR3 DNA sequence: TGTGCCAGCAGCCAAGATATGAACATTCAGTACTTC.

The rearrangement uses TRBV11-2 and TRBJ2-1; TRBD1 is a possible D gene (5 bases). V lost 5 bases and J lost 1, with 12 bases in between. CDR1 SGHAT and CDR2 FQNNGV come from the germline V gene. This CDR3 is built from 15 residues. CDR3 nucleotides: TGTGCCAGCAGCCGTTCAGGGAAATCCTACAATGAGCAGTTCTTC. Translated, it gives CASSRSGKSYNEQFF.

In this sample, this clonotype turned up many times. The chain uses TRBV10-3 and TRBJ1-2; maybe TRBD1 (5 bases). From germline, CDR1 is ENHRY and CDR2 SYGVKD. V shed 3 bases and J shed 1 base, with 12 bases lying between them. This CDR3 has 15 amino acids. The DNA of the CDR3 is TGTGCCATCAGTGAAGGGGCAGTCCGTAACTATGGCTACACCTTC. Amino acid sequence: CAISEGAVRNYGYTF.

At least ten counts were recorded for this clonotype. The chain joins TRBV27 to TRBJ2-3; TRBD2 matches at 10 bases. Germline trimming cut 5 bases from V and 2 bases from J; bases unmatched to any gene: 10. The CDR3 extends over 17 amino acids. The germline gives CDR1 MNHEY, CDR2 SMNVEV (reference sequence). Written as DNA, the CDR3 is TGTGCCAGCAGTCCCCTTCAAGCGGGAGGGCCCACAGATACGCAGTATTTT. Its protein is CASSPLQAGGPTDTQYF.

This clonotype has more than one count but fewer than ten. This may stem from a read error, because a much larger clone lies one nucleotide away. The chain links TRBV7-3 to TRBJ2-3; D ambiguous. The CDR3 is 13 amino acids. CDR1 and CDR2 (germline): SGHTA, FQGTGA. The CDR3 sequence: CASSLTVLDKQYF. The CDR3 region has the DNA TGTGCCAGCAGCTTAACGGTATTAGATAAGCAGTATTTT.

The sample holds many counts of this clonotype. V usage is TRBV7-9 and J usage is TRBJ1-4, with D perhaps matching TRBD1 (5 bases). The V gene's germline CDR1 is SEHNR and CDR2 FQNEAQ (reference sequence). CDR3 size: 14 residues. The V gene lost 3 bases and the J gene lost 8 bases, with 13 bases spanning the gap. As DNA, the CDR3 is TGTGCCAGCAGCTTGACAGCGGCCCGAGAAAAACTGTTTTTT. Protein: CASSLTAAREKLFF.

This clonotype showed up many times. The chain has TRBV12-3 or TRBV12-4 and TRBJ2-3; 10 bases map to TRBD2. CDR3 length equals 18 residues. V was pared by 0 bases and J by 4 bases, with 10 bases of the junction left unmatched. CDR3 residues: CASSLAAPGLARADTQYF. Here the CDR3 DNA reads TGTGCCAGCAGTTTAGCCGCTCCGGGACTAGCGCGTGCAGATACGCAGTATTTT.

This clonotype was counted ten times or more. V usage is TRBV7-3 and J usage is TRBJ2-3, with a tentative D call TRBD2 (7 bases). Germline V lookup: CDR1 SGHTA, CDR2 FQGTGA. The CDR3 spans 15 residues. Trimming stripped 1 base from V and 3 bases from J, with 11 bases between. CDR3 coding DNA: TGTGCCAGCAGCTTAAGGGGGGGCCGGACAGATACGCAGTATTTT. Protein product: CASSLRGGRTDTQYF.

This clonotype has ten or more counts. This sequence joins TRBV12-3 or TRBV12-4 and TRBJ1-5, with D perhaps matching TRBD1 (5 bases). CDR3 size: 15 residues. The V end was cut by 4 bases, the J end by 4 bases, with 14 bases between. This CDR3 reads CASSSQGRLNQPQHF. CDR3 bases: TGTGCCAGCAGTTCGCAGGGCCGGCTAAATCAGCCCCAGCATTTT.

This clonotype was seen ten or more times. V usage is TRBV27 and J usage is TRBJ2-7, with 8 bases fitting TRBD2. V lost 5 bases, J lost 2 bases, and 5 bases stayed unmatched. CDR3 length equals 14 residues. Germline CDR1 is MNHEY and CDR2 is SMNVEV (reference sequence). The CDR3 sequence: CASSKRESPYEQYF. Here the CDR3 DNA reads TGTGCCAGCAGTAAGCGGGAGTCCCCCTACGAGCAGTACTTC.

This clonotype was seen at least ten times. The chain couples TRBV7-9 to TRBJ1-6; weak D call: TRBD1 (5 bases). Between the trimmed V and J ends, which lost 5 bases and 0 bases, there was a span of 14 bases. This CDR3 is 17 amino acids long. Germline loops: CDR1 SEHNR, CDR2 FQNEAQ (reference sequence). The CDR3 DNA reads TGTGCCAGCAGCAGGGACCGTACGAGCTCCTATAATTCACCCCTCCACTTT. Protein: CASSRDRTSSYNSPLHF.

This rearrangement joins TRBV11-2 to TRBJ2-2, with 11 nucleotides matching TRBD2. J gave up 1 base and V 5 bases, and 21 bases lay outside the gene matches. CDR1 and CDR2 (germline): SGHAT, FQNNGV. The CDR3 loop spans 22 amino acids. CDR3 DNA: TGTGCCAGCAGCCACGGCGGGGAATGGGGACTAGCGGAACCAATGAACACCGGGGAGCTGTTTTTT. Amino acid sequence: CASSHGGEWGLAEPMNTGELFF.

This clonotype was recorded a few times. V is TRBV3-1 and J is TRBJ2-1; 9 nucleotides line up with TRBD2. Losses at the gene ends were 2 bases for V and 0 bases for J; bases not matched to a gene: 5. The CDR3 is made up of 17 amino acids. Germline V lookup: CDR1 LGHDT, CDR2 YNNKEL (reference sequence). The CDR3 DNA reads TGTGCCAGCAGCCAATATAGCGGGAGTGTCTCCTACAATGAGCAGTTCTTC. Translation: CASSQYSGSVSYNEQFF.

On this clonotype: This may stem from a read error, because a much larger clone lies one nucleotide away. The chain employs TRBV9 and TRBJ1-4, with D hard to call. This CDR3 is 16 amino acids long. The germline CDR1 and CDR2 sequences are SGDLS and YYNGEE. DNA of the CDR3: TGTGCCAGCAGCGTAGGACACACTGGAACTAATGAAAAACTGATTTTT. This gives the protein CASSVGHTGTNEKLIF.

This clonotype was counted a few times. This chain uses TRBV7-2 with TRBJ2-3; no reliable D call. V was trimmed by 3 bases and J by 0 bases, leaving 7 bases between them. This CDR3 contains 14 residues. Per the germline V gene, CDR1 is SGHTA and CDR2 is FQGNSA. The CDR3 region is CASSFQGSTDTQYF. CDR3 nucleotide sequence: TGTGCCAGCAGCTTCCAAGGCAGCACAGATACGCAGTATTTT.